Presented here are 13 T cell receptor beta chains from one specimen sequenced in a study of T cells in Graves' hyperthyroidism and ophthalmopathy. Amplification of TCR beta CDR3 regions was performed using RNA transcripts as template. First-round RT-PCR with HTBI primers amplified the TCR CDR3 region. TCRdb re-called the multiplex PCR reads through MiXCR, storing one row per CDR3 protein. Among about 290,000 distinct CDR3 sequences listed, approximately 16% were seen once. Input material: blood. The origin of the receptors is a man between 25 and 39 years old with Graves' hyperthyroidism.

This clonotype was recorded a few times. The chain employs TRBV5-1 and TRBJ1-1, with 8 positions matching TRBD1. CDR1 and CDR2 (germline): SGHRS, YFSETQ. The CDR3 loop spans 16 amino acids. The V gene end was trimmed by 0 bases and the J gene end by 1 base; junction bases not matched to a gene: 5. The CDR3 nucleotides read TGCGCCAGCAGCTTGGCGGCAGGGGGCCCGAACACTGAAGCTTTCTTT. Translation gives CASSLAAGGPNTEAFF.

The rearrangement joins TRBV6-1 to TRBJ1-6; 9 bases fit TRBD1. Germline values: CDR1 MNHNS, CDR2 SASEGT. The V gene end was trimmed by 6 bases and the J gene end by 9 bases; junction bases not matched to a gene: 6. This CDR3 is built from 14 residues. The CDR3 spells CASRMDRGGSPLHF. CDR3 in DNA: TGTGCCAGCAGAATGGACAGGGGAGGTTCACCCCTCCACTTT.

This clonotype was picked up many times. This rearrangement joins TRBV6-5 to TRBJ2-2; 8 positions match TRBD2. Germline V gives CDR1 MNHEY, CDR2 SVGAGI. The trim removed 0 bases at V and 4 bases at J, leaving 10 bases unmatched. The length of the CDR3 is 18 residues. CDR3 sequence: CASSYSTGLASSTGELFF. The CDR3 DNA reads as TGTGCCAGCAGTTACTCGACTGGACTAGCTTCTAGCACCGGGGAGCTGTTTTTT.

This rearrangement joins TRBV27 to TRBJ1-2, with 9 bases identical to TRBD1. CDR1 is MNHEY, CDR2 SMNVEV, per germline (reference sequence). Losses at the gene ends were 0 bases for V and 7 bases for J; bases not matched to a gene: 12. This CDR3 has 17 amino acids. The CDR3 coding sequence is TGTGCCAGCAGTTTATCCACGGCTCCGGGACAGGGCATTGGCTACACCTTC. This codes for CASSLSTAPGQGIGYTF.

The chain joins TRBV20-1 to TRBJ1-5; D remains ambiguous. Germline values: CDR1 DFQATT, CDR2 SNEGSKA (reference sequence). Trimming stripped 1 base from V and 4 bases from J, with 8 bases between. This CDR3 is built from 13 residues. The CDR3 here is CSARGVPNQPQHF. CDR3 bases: TGCAGTGCTAGAGGCGTTCCTAATCAGCCCCAGCATTTT.

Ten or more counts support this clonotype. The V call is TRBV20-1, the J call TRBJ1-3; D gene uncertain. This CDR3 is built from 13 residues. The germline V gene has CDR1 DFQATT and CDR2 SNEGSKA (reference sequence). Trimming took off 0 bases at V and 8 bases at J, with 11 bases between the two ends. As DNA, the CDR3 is TGCAGTGCTAGAGATCCGTTGTCGGACACCATATATTTT. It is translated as CSARDPLSDTIYF.

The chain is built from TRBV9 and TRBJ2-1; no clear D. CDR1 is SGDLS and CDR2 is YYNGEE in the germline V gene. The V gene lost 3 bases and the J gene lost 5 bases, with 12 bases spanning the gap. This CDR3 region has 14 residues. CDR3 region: CASSDRPGNNEQFF. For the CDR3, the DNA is TGTGCCAGCAGCGACCGTCCTGGCAACAATGAGCAGTTCTTC.

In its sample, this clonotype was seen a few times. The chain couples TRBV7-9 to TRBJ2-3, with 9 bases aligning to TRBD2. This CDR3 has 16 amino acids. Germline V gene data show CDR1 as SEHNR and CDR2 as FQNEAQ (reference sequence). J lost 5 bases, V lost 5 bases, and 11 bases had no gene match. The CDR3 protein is CASSPGSGRSGDTQYF. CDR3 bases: TGTGCCAGCAGCCCGGGAAGCGGGAGGTCAGGAGATACGCAGTATTTT.

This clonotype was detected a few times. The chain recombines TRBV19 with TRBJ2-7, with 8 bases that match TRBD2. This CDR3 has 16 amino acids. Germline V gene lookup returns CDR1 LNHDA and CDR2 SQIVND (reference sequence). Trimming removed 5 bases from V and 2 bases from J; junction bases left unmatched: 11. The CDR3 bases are TGTGCCAGTAGTTCCGGGGGTTTTAGCGGGACCTACGAGCAGTACTTC. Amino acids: CASSSGGFSGTYEQYF.

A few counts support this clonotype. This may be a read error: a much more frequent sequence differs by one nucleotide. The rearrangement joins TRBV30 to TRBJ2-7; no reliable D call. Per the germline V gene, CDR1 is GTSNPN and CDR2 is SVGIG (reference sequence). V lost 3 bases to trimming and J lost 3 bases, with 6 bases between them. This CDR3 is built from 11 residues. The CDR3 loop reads CAWSQDYEQYF. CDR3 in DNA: TGTGCCTGGAGCCAGGACTACGAGCAGTACTTC.

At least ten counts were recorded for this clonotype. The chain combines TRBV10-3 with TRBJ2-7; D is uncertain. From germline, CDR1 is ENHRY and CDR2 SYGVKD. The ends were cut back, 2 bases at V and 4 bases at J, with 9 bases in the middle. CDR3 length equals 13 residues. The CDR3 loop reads CAISEEVSYEQYF. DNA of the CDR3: TGTGCCATCAGTGAGGAGGTCAGTTACGAGCAGTACTTC.

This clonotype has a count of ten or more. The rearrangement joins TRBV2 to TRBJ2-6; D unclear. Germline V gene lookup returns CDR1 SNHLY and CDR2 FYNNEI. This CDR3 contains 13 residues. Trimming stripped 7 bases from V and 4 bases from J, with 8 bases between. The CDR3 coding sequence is TGTGCCAGCATAAATAAGGGGGCCAACGTCCTGACTTTC. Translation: CASINKGANVLTF.

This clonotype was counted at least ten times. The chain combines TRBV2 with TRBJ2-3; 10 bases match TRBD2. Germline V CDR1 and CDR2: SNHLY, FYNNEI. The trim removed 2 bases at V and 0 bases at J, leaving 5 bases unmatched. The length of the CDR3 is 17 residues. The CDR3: CASSEMASGSSTDTQYF. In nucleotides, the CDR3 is TGTGCCAGCAGTGAAATGGCTAGCGGGAGTAGCACAGATACGCAGTATTTT.